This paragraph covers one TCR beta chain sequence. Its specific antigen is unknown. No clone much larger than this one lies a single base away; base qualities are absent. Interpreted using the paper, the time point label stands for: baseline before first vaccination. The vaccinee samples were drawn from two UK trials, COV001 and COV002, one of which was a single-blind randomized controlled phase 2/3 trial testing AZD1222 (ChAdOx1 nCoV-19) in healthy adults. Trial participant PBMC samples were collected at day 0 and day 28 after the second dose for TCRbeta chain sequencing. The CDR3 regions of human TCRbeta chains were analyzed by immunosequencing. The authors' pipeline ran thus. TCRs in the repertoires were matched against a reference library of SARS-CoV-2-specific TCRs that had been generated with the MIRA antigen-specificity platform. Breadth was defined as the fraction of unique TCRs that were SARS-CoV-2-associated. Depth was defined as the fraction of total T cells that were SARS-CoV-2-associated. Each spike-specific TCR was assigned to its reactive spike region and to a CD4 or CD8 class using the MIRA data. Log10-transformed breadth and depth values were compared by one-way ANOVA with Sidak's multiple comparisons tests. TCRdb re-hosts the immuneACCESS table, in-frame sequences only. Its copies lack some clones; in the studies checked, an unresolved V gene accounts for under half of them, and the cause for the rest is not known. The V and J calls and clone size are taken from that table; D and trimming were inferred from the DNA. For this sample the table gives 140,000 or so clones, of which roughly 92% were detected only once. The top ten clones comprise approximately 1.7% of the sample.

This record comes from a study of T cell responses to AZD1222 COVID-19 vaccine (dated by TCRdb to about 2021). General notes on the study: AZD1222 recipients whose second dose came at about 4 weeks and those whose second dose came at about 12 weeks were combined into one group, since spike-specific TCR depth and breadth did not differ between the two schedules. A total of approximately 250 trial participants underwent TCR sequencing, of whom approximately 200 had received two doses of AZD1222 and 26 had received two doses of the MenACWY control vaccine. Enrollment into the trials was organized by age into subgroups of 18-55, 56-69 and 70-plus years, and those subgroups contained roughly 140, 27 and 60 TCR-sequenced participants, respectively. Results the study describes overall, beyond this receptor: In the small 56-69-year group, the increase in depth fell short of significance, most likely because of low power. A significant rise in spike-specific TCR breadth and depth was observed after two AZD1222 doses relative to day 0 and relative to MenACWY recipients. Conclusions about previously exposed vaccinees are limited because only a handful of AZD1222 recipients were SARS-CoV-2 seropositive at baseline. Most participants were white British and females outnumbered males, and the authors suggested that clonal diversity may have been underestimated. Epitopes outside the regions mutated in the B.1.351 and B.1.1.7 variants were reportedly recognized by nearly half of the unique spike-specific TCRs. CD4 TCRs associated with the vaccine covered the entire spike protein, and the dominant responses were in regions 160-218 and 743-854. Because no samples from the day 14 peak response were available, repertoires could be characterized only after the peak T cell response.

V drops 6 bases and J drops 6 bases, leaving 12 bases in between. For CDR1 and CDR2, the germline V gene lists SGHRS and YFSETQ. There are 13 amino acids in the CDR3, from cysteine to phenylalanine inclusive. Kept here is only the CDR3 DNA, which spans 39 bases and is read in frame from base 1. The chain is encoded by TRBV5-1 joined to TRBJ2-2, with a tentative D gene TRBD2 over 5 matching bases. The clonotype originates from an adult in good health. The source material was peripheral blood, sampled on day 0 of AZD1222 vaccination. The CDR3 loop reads CASNLDGAGELFF. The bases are TGCGCCAGCAATCTGGACGGGGCCGGGGAGCTGTTTTTT.